The 30 T cell receptor beta chains below all came from one sample that was sequenced in a study of blood T cell repertoires in COVID-19. Using immunoSEQ multiplex PCR, the repertoire was profiled, and TCRdb retains in-frame clones only, with some absent. This table has nearly 200,000 clones, just under 85% appearing once. Specimen: peripheral blood. Every receptor here comes from a human donor with acute or convalescent COVID-19. The donor label of this sample is uncertain.

Only a few counts were recorded for this clone. This chain uses TRBV27 with TRBJ2-2; 9 bases match TRBD2. CDR3 size: 15 residues. The J segment lost 6 bases and the V segment lost 3 bases, leaving 5 bases of the junction unmatched. Germline V gene lookup returns CDR1 MNHEY and CDR2 SMNVEV (reference sequence). CDR3 bases: TGTGCCAGCAGTTTGTGGCTAGCGGGACCCGGGGAGCTGTTTTTT. Amino acids: CASSLWLAGPGELFF.

The chain has TRBV5-4 and TRBJ2-3; 9 positions agree with TRBD1. The CDR3 covers 15 residues. Unmatched junction bases numbered 5, after V lost 3 bases and J lost 3 bases. Germline loops: CDR1 SGHNT, CDR2 YYREEE (reference sequence). CDR3 protein: CASSSAGTGTDTQYF. For the CDR3, the DNA is TGTGCCAGCAGCTCAGCCGGGACAGGGACAGATACGCAGTATTTT.

The chain is built from TRBV7-2 and TRBJ2-3, with 9 bases matching TRBD2. This CDR3 spans 17 amino acids. Per the germline V gene, CDR1 is SGHTA and CDR2 is FQGNSA. Trimming cost V 2 bases and J 0 bases; bases outside gene matches: 6. CDR3: CASSLLSSGTSTDTQYF. In nucleotides, the CDR3 is TGTGCCAGCAGCTTACTTTCTAGCGGGACCAGCACAGATACGCAGTATTTT.

The table lists this clone with a count of one. V usage is TRBV28 and J usage is TRBJ2-4; 11 bases fit TRBD1. With 5 bases clipped from V and 7 bases from J, the junction kept 4 bases outside the gene matches. CDR3 length equals 14 residues. CDR1 is MDHEN, CDR2 SYDVKM, per germline. This chain's CDR3 is CASSTGTGGNIQYF. For the CDR3, the DNA is TGTGCCAGCAGTACCGGGACAGGGGGTAACATTCAGTACTTC.

The CDR3 loop reads CASTPGQDYGYTF. DNA for the CDR3: TGTGCCAGCACCCCTGGACAGGACTATGGCTACACCTTC. The chain employs TRBV6-2 or TRBV6-3 and TRBJ1-2; the match to TRBD1 covers 7 bases. CDR1 and CDR2 (germline): MNHEY, SVGEGT. The CDR3 has 13 amino acids. Trimming removed 7 bases from V and 3 bases from J; junction bases left unmatched: 5.

V and J are TRBV19 and TRBJ1-1; D is possibly TRBD1 (5 bases). Germline V lookup: CDR1 LNHDA, CDR2 SQIVND (reference sequence). The germline V and J ends were trimmed by 3 bases and 5 bases, with 13 bases remaining between them. The CDR3 consists of 14 residues. CDR3 in amino acids: CASSIKGLHTEAFF. CDR3 sequence (DNA): TGTGCCAGTAGTATTAAGGGGTTGCATACTGAAGCTTTCTTT.

The chain has TRBV7-2 and TRBJ1-1, with 8 bases lining up with TRBD1. This CDR3 is built from 14 residues. V dropped 8 bases and J dropped 0; count of bases not matched to a gene: 5. Germline V lookup: CDR1 SGHTA, CDR2 FQGNSA. CDR3: CASGPDRVNTEAFF. The CDR3 DNA follows: TGTGCCAGCGGCCCGGACAGGGTGAACACTGAAGCTTTCTTT.

V usage is TRBV12-5 and J usage is TRBJ2-3; no clear D gene. The V end lost 2 bases, the J end lost 5 bases, and 5 bases lay between the germline ends. The CDR3 length is 12 residues. Germline loops: CDR1 LGHNT, CDR2 FRNRAP. The DNA for the CDR3 is TGTGCTAGTGGTTTGTCCGGAGATACGCAGTATTTT. It yields the protein CASGLSGDTQYF.

The chain has TRBV6-5 and TRBJ2-1, with no clear D. Per germline, CDR1 MNHEY and CDR2 SVGAGI. The length of the CDR3 is 16 residues. Trimming removed 0 bases from V and 2 bases from J, with 11 bases in between. In DNA form, the CDR3 reads TGTGCCAGCAGTTACTCCCCCGCGGAACCCTACAATGAGCAGTTCTTC. Translation: CASSYSPAEPYNEQFF.

This clone appeared once. The J gene is TRBJ2-1, the V gene TRBV2; 7 bases fit TRBD1. Germline loops: CDR1 SNHLY, CDR2 FYNNEI. CDR3 length: 15 residues. J lost 2 bases, V lost 5 bases, and 6 bases had no gene match. The CDR3 DNA reads as TGTGCCAGCAGTTCGGGACAGACGACCTACAATGAGCAGTTCTTC. Protein product: CASSSGQTTYNEQFF.

The genes are TRBV3-1 (or the pseudogene TRBV3-2) and TRBJ1-1; D is unresolved. Germline CDR1 LGHDT, CDR2 YNNKEL (reference sequence). The CDR3 consists of 12 residues. V lost 4 bases and J 10 bases, leaving 13 bases between the germline ends. The CDR3, as DNA: TGTGCCAGCAGCCCGAACCTAGGAGGAGCTTTCTTT. It yields the protein CASSPNLGGAFF.

The chain is built from TRBV6-5 and TRBJ2-1, with 9 bases aligning to TRBD1. The J segment lost 12 bases and the V segment lost 5 bases, leaving 14 bases of the junction unmatched. The germline V gene has CDR1 MNHEY and CDR2 SVGAGI. This CDR3 contains 15 residues. In DNA, the CDR3 is TGTGCCAGCAGTCTCCGGGACAGGGCGGTTTCGGCGCAGTTCTTC. It is translated as CASSLRDRAVSAQFF.

CDR3 DNA sequence: TGTGCCAGCAGCTTAGATCTAGGGGCAGCCTACGAGCAGTACTTC. It encodes CASSLDLGAAYEQYF. The rearrangement uses TRBV11-2 and TRBJ2-7; D might be TRBD1 (5 bases). This CDR3 contains 15 residues. Germline loops: CDR1 SGHAT, CDR2 FQNNGV. Trimming stripped 0 bases from V and 2 bases from J, with 11 bases between.

This chain uses TRBV3-1 (or the pseudogene TRBV3-2) with TRBJ1-5; a weak D match, TRBD1 (6 bases). The germline CDR1 and CDR2 sequences are LGHDT and YNNKEL (reference sequence). V lost 3 bases, J lost 9 bases, and 15 bases lay in between. There are 14 residues in the CDR3. Here the CDR3 reads CASSQDLQGSPQHF. In nucleotides, the CDR3 is TGTGCCAGCAGCCAGGACTTACAGGGTTCGCCCCAGCATTTT.

In its sample, this clone was seen once. The genes are TRBV4-2 and TRBJ2-7; perhaps TRBD1 as D (6 bases). The CDR3 is 14 residues long. Germline V gives CDR1 LGHNA, CDR2 YNFKEQ. V was pared by 2 bases and J by 1 base, with 9 bases between. DNA of the CDR3: TGTGCCAGCAGCCAACCAGGGGAGTCCTACGAGCAGTACTTC. It encodes CASSQPGESYEQYF.

The J gene is TRBJ1-5, the V gene TRBV7-2; D is possibly TRBD1 (5 bases). The V gene's germline CDR1 is SGHTA and CDR2 FQGNSA. This CDR3 has 13 amino acids. Deletions cut 8 bases from V and 6 bases from J, with 14 bases between. Written as DNA, the CDR3 is TGTGCCAGCGCCGGGGGTATGTCTCAGCCCCAGCATTTT. Protein: CASAGGMSQPQHF.

V gene TRBV5-5 combines with J gene TRBJ1-2; 8 positions agree with TRBD1. Germline V gives CDR1 SGHKS, CDR2 YYEKEE (reference sequence). J gave up 4 bases and V 6 bases, and 11 bases lay outside the gene matches. This CDR3 has 15 amino acids. The CDR3 loop reads CASTPPRDRSYGYTF. CDR3 DNA sequence: TGTGCCAGCACCCCCCCCCGGGACAGGTCCTATGGCTACACCTTC. The full variable domain, completed using reference TRBV5-5 and TRBJ1-2, is DAGVTQSPTHLIKTRGQQVTLRCSPISGHKSVSWYQQVLGQGPQFIFQYYEKEERGRGNFPDRFSARQFPNYSSELNVNALLLGDSALYLCASTPPRDRSYGYTFGSGTRLTVV.

Of note for this clone: The sample holds other DNA sequences that translate to the same CDR3. The rearrangement links TRBV11-2 to TRBJ1-1, with TRBD1 as a possible D gene (5 bases). CDR1 SGHAT and CDR2 FQNNGV come from the germline V gene. Trimming shortened V by 2 bases and J by 3 bases, and 7 bases separated the two germline ends. The CDR3 totals 13 residues. The CDR3 DNA reads TGTGCCAGCAGCTTACGGGGGGACACTGAAGCTTTCTTT. Its protein is CASSLRGDTEAFF.

In DNA form, the CDR3 reads TGTGCCAGCAGCACCACAGGGGACCCTTGGTCACCCCTCCACTTT. It is translated as CASSTTGDPWSPLHF. This chain uses TRBV5-6 with TRBJ1-6; 7 bases agree with TRBD1. The ends lost 4 bases at V and 10 bases at J; junction bases unmatched: 11. CDR3 length equals 15 residues. Per germline, CDR1 SGHDT and CDR2 YYEEEE.

The CDR3 DNA follows: TGTGCCAGCAGCCCCCAGGCAGGGATTTTTGGCTCCTACGAGCAGTACTTC. It translates to CASSPQAGIFGSYEQYF. The gene calls are TRBV9 and TRBJ2-7; tentative D call: TRBD1 (5 bases). V shed 4 bases and J shed 0 bases, with 20 bases lying between them. The CDR3 is 17 residues long. From germline, CDR1 is SGDLS and CDR2 YYNGEE.

This sequence joins TRBV29-1 and TRBJ1-1; D is ambiguous. This CDR3 comprises 13 residues. V shed 4 bases and J shed 1 base, with 10 bases lying between them. From germline, CDR1 is SQVTM and CDR2 ANQGSEA. Here the CDR3 DNA reads TGCAGCGTTGCTGAGGTGAGGAACACTGAAGCTTTCTTT. It codes for CSVAEVRNTEAFF. Supplemented by reference TRBV29-1 and TRBJ1-1, the full variable domain reads SAVISQKPSRDICQRGTSLTIQCQVDSQVTMMFWYRQQPGQSLTLIATANQGSEATYESGFVIDKFPISRPNLTFSTLTVSNMSPEDSSIYLCSVAEVRNTEAFFGQGTRLTVV.

The V call is TRBV29-1, the J call TRBJ2-4; a possible D gene is TRBD1 (5 bases). Trimming left V 4 bases short and J 6 bases short, with 13 bases between. Germline V gene sequence: CDR1 SQVTM, CDR2 ANQGSEA. The length of the CDR3 is 13 residues. For the CDR3, the DNA is TGCAGCGTTGCAGGGTCCATGGGAAACATTCAGTACTTC. Translation gives CSVAGSMGNIQYF. Complete variable domain (other parts from reference TRBV29-1 and TRBJ2-4): SAVISQKPSRDICQRGTSLTIQCQVDSQVTMMFWYRQQPGQSLTLIATANQGSEATYESGFVIDKFPISRPNLTFSTLTVSNMSPEDSSIYLCSVAGSMGNIQYFGAGTRLSVL.

The CDR3 spells CASSLVASGRGGSYEQYF. Here the CDR3 DNA reads TGTGCCAGCAGCTTAGTTGCTAGCGGGAGAGGAGGCTCCTACGAGCAGTACTTC. The chain has TRBV7-8 and TRBJ2-7, with 10 bases aligning to TRBD2. V trimming: 1 base; J trimming: 0 bases; junction bases outside the gene matches: 9. Looked up from germline, CDR1 is SGHVS and CDR2 is FQNEAQ. The CDR3 runs to 18 residues.

The V call is TRBV5-4, the J call TRBJ2-2; 7 nucleotides align to TRBD2. Germline CDR1 reads SGHNT; CDR2 reads YYREEE (reference sequence). The CDR3 covers 15 residues. V lost 3 bases to trimming and J lost 1 base; unmatched junction nucleotides: 3. The CDR3 here is CASSSGTKNTGELFF. The CDR3 bases are TGTGCCAGCAGCTCGGGGACTAAGAACACCGGGGAGCTGTTTTTT.

This rearrangement joins TRBV30 to TRBJ1-5, with no clear D. Trimming cost V 0 bases and J 4 bases, with 7 bases left between them. The length of the CDR3 is 13 residues. CDR1 is GTSNPN and CDR2 is SVGIG in the germline V gene (reference sequence). The CDR3 bases are TGTGCCTGGAGTGTACAGTTGAATCAGCCCCAGCATTTT. Translation gives CAWSVQLNQPQHF.

The chain links TRBV6-5 to TRBJ2-1, with D maybe TRBD1 (6 bases). With 0 bases removed from V and 7 bases from J, the gap between germline ends came to 13 bases. The CDR3 extends over 15 amino acids. Germline V lookup: CDR1 MNHEY, CDR2 SVGAGI. The chain's CDR3 is CASSYSTGTRNEQFF. For the CDR3, the DNA is TGTGCCAGCAGTTACTCGACCGGGACAAGAAATGAGCAGTTCTTC.

The CDR3 region has the DNA TGTGCCAGCTCACTCTCCGGGACAGCCAACGAGCAGTACTTC. Translating gives CASSLSGTANEQYF. The rearrangement joins TRBV18 to TRBJ2-7; 7 nucleotides align to TRBD1. The germline V gene has CDR1 KGHSH and CDR2 LQKENI. This CDR3 region has 14 residues. V lost 4 bases to trimming and J lost 5 bases; unmatched junction nucleotides: 8.

The chain carries TRBV30 and TRBJ2-1, with D hard to call. V was trimmed by 2 bases and J by 10 bases, leaving 12 bases between them. There are 12 residues in the CDR3. CDR1 is GTSNPN, CDR2 SVGIG, per germline (reference sequence). CDR3 protein: CAWSPDSLEQFF. The CDR3 DNA is TGTGCCTGGAGTCCTGACTCTCTAGAGCAGTTCTTC.

This clone has only one observation. The J gene is TRBJ2-5, the V gene TRBV27; possible D gene TRBD2, 6 bases. CDR1 and CDR2 (germline): MNHEY, SMNVEV (reference sequence). The CDR3 sequence is 14 residues long. Trimming removed 6 bases from V and 0 bases from J, with 11 bases in between. The CDR3 protein is CASSLRGYQETQYF. The CDR3, as DNA: TGTGCCAGCAGCCTCCGGGGGTACCAAGAGACCCAGTACTTC.

This rearrangement joins TRBV30 to TRBJ1-5, with D possibly being TRBD1 (6 bases). V dropped 2 bases and J dropped 5 bases, with 7 bases sitting between them. The germline V gene has CDR1 GTSNPN and CDR2 SVGIG (reference sequence). The CDR3 totals 12 residues. DNA of the CDR3: TGTGCCTGGAGTCCAGGGGATCAGCCCCAGCATTTT. It specifies CAWSPGDQPQHF.